The clone carrying this T cell receptor (beta chain) occurred many times. Its target is unknown. This sample is part of a study of early T cells in non-severe SARS-CoV-2 infection. Study in general: Alpha and beta chains were unpaired, from unsorted whole-blood bulk RNA. General observations from the study: Private and CD4 specificities were missed by VDJdb matching, which favored anti-spike CD8 responses.

Deletions cut 11 bases from V and 4 bases from J, with 15 bases between. CDR1 and CDR2 (germline): SNHLY, FYNNEI. The CDR3 totals 13 residues. TCRdb reprocessed the 5' RACE reads via MiXCR and lists one record per CDR3 protein. The table shows roughly 70,000 distinct CDR3 sequences, with 13% occurring only once. This chain uses TRBV2 with TRBJ1-5; D is unresolved. Sequencing was performed on whole blood. This clonotype originated in an adult who was a healthcare worker with PCR-confirmed SARS-CoV-2 infection or an uninfected control (not recorded which). The CDR3 DNA sequence: TGTGCCTGCTCCGGGTCGCCAAATCAGCCCCAGCATTTT. Protein: CACSGSPNQPQHF.